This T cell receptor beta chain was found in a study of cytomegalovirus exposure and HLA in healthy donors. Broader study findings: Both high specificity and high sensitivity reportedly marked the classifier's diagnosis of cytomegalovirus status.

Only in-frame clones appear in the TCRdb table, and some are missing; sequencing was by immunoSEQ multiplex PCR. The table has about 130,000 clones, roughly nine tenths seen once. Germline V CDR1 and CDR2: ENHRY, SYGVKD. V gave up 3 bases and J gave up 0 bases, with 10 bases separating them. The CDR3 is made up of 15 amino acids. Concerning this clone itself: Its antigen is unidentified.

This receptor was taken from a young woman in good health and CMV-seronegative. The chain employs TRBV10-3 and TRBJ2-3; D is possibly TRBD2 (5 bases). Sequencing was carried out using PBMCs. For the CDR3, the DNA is TGTGCCATCAGTGAAAACGGGATCAGCACAGATACGCAGTATTTT. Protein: CAISENGISTDTQYF.